This T cell receptor beta chain was sequenced for a study of cytomegalovirus exposure and HLA in healthy donors. Comments on this clone: Relative to the germline gene, one junction end is altered; a read error may explain this.

Primers: 60 Vbeta forward and 13 Jbeta reverse. Here immunoSEQ multiplex PCR was the method, and the copy in TCRdb shows in-frame clones only, minus some. The table records 150,000 to 200,000 clones, roughly three quarters of them present only once. The CDR3 totals 14 residues. Germline lookup yields CDR1 SGHAT and CDR2 FQNNGV. The sequenced material came from PBMCs. This receptor was obtained from a woman aged 25 to 45 in good health and CMV-seropositive. This chain connects TRBV11-2 to TRBJ1-4; a possible D gene is TRBD1 (5 bases). CDR3 nucleotide sequence: TGTGCCAGCGGAGGGGTCCGTGTAAATGGAAAACTGTTTTTT. It yields the protein CASGGVRVNGKLFF. The whole variable domain, remainder taken from reference TRBV11-2 and TRBJ1-4, is EAGVAQSPRYKIIEKRQSVAFWCNPISGHATLYWYQQILGQGPKLLIQFQNNGVVDDSQLPKDRFSAERLKGVDSTLKIQPAKLEDSAVYLCASGGVRVNGKLFFGSGTQLSVL.